This T cell receptor (beta chain) was observed in a study of blood T cell repertoires in COVID-19 (dated by TCRdb to the early 2020s). In the study overall: Samples from collaborators originated in the United States, Italy and Spain and spanned both the acute and convalescent phases of COVID-19. Where available, HLA class I and class II types were obtained from metadata supplied by the sample provider rather than from assay-based typing. The repertoires were made available in a free public database intended to serve as a resource for research on the immune response to SARS-CoV-2. The dataset comprised deeply sampled blood TCRbeta repertoires from subjects exposed to, actively infected with, or recovered from COVID-19. The sample metadata nearly always contained a de-identified subject ID, COVID-19 status, age in years and sex. The samples were drawn from two sources: the first 160 participants of the ongoing ImmuneRACE study, and 1,000 to 1,500 subjects contributed by 6 global collaborators. The prospective study material was composed of cDNA or gDNA derived from T cells, B-cell-depleted T cells, or PBMCs.

Broad study findings and their caveats: The quantity of clinical and demographic metadata differed by source and by participant and was supplied without curation.

TCRbeta CDR3 regions were amplified from genomic DNA by means of the immunoSEQ Assay, a bias-controlled multiplex PCR. The original methods were these. Nucleated cell counts per sample were estimated from amplification of reference gene primers within the assay. To quantify the absolute abundance of each unique TCRbeta CDR3 rearrangement, sequence reads were collapsed and filtered. For each sample, productive Simpson clonality was calculated by taking the square root of Simpson's diversity index across productive rearrangements. The immuneACCESS repertoire file appears here via TCRdb, limited to in-frame rearrangements. These files lack a portion of the clones; in checked studies, under half of the deficit traces to unresolved V genes, and the cause of the others is not known. For V, J and clone size, that table is used; D and trimming come from the DNA. The sample table holds some 290,000 clones, of which about 76% were seen once. Jointly, the top ten make up 2.5% to 3% of the sample.

This clone appeared a single time. The clone's antigen remains unknown. Per-nucleotide qualities are absent, and no much larger clonotype sits a single base away. Inclusive of the bounding cysteine and phenylalanine, the CDR3 is 15 residues long. The read is trimmed to its CDR3 DNA, 45 bases read in frame from base 1. Cut back by 0 bases and 5 bases, the V and J ends lie 13 bases apart. Reading the germline V gene gives CDR1 MNHEY and CDR2 SVGAGI. The collaborating institutions used their own protocols to collect whole blood in K2EDTA tubes. For TCRbeta analysis, collaborator samples were shipped as frozen whole blood, as isolated PBMCs, or as DNA extracted from either sample type.

Sequenced input: peripheral blood. The source of this sequence is a woman aged 55-69 years with active or convalescent COVID-19. Recombination joined TRBV6-5 with TRBJ2-5; TRBD2 is possibly the D segment (5 matching bases). The nucleotides read TGTGCCAGCAGTTACTCGATCGGGGTCGGGGAGACCCAGTACTTC. The translation is CASSYSIGVGETQYF.